This T cell receptor beta chain was profiled in a study of graft-versus-host responses after intestinal transplantation. The wider study: Each of the recipients got a multivisceral, liver-intestinal, or isolated intestinal transplant. After anti-thymocyte globulin induction, recipients took tacrolimus and steroids for approximately three years.

The CDR3 totals 17 residues. The germline gives CDR1 LGHNT, CDR2 FRNRAP. V was pared by 1 base and J by 4 bases, with 11 bases of the junction left unmatched. Note on this clone: Its antigen is unidentified.

Some clones are missing from TCRdb's copy, which holds only in-frame ones; the method was immunoSEQ multiplex PCR. The data show some 40,000 clones, about 90% seen once. Study conclusions and caveats: Some GvH clones were seen earlier in gut or blood, suggesting intestinal origin.

The TCR sequence derives from a human patient who received an intestinal transplant, so some T cells may come from the graft donor. V usage is TRBV12-5 and J usage is TRBJ2-3; TRBD1 matches 7 bases. Sequencing was performed on PBMCs, taken around 270 days after transplant. This chain's CDR3 is CASGLELRQGIPDTQYF. Here the CDR3 DNA reads TGTGCTAGTGGTTTGGAACTTCGACAGGGTATCCCAGATACGCAGTATTTT.